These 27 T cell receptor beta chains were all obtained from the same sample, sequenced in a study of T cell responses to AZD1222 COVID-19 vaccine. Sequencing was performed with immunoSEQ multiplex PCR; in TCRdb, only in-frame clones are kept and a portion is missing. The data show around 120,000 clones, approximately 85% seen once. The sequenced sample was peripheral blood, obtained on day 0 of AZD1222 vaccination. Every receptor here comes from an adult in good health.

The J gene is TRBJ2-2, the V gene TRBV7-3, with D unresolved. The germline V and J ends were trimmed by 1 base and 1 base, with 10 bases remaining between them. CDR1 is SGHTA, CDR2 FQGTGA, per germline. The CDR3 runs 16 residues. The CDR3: CASSLRSRRNTGELFF. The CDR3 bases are TGTGCCAGCAGCTTAAGGTCTCGTAGGAACACCGGGGAGCTGTTTTTT.

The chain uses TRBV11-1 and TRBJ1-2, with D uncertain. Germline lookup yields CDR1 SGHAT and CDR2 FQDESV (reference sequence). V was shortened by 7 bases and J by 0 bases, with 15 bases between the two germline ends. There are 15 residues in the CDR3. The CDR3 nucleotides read TGTGCCAGCACCAACCTACAAGGGTCTAACTATGGCTACACCTTC. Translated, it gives CASTNLQGSNYGYTF.

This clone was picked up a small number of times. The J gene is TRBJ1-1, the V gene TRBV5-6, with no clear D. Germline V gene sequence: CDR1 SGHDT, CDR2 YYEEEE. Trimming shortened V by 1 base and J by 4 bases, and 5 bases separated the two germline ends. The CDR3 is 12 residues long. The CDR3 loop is CASSLRSTEAFF. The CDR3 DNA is TGTGCCAGCAGCTTGCGGAGCACTGAAGCTTTCTTT.

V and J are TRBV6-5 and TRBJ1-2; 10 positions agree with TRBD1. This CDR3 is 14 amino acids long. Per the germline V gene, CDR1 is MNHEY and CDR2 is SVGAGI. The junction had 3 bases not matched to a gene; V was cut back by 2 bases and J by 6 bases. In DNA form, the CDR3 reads TGTGCCAGCAGTTACGGACAGGGGGAAAATGGCTACACCTTC. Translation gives CASSYGQGENGYTF.

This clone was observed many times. CDR3 coding DNA: TGTGCCAGCAGCGTCGATCCGGGACAGGGGTCCTACGAGCAGTACTTC. Protein sequence: CASSVDPGQGSYEQYF. The rearrangement joins TRBV9 to TRBJ2-7, with 10 bases fitting TRBD1. The CDR3 loop spans 16 amino acids. After removal of 2 bases from V and 1 base from J, the junction contained 6 bases not matched to a gene. Germline V gene lookup returns CDR1 SGDLS and CDR2 YYNGEE.

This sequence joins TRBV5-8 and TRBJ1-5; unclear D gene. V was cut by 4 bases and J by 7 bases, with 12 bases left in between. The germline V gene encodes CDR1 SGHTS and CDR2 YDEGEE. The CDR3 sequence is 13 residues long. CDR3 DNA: TGTGCCAGCAGCCGTAATCCCCCACAGCCCCAGCATTTT. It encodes CASSRNPPQPQHF.

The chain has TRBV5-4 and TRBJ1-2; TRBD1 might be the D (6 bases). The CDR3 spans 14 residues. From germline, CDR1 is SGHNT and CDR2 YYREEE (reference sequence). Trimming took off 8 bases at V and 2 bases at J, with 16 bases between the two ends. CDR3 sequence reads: CASAPGGANYGYTF. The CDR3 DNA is TGTGCCAGTGCCCCGGGGGGCGCGAACTATGGCTACACCTTC.

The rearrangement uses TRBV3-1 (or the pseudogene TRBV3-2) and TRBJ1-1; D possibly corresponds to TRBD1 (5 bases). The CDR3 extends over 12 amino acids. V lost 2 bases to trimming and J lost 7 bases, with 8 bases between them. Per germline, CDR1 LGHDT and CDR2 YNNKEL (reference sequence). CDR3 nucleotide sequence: TGTGCCAGCAGCCAAAGGACAAATGAAGCTTTCTTT. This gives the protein CASSQRTNEAFF.

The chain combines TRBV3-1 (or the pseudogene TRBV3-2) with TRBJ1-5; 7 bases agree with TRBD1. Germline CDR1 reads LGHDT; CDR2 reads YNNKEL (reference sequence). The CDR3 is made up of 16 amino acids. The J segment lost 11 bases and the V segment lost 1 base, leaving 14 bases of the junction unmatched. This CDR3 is CASSQGYRGPNKAQHF. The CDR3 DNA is TGTGCCAGCAGCCAAGGTTATAGGGGGCCCAATAAAGCCCAGCATTTT.

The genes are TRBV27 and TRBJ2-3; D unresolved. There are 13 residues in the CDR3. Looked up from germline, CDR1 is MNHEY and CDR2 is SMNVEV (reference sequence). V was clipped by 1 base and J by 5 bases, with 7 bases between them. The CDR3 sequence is CASSLFVRDTQYF. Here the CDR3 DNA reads TGTGCCAGCAGTTTATTTGTCAGAGATACGCAGTATTTT.

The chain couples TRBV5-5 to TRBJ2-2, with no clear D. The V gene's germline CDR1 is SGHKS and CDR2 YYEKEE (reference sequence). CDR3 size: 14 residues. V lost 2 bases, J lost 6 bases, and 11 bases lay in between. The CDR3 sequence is CASSFKVIAGELFF. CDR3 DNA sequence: TGTGCCAGCAGCTTCAAGGTGATTGCCGGGGAGCTGTTTTTT.

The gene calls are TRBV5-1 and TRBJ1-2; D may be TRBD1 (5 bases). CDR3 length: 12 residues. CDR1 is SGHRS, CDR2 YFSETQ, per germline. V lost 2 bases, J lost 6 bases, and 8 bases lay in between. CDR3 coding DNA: TGCGCCAGCAGCTTAGGGGTAAATGGCTACACCTTC. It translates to CASSLGVNGYTF.

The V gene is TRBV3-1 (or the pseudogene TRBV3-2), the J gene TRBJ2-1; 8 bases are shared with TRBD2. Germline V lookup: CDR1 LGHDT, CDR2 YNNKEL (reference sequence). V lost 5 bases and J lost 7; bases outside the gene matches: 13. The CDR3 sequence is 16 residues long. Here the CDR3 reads CASSDVKWIAGNEQFF. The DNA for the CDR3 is TGTGCCAGCAGCGACGTAAAATGGATAGCGGGGAATGAGCAGTTCTTC.

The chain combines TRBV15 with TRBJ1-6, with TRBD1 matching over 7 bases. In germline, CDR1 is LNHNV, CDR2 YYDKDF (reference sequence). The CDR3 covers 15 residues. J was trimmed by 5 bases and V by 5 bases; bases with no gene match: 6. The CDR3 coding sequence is TGTGCCACCAGCTCGAGGGACAGTAATAATTCACCCCTCCACTTT. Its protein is CATSSRDSNNSPLHF.

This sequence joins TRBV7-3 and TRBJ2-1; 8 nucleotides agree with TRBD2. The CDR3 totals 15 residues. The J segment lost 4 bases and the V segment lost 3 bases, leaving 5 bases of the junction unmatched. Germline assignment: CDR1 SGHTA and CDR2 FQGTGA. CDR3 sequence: CASSFERGLYNEQFF. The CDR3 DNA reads TGTGCCAGCAGCTTCGAGCGGGGGCTGTACAATGAGCAGTTCTTC. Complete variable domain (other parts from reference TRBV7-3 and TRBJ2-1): GAGVSQTPSNKVTEKGKYVELRCDPISGHTALYWYRQSLGQGPEFLIYFQGTGAADDSGLPNDRFFAVRPEGSVSTLKIQRTERGDSAVYLCASSFERGLYNEQFFGPGTRLTVL.

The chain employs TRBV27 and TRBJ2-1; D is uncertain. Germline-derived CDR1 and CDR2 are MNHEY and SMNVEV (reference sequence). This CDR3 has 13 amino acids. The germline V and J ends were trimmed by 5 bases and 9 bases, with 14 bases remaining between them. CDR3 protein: CASSPSHRVEQFF. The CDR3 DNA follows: TGTGCCAGCAGTCCGAGCCACCGGGTTGAGCAGTTCTTC.

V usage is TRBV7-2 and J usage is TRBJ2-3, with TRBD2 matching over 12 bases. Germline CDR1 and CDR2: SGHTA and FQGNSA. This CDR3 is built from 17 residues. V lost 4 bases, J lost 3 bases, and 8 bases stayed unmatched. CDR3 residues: CASSSRGLAGGTDTQYF. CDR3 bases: TGTGCCAGCAGCTCAAGGGGGCTAGCGGGAGGGACAGATACGCAGTATTTT.

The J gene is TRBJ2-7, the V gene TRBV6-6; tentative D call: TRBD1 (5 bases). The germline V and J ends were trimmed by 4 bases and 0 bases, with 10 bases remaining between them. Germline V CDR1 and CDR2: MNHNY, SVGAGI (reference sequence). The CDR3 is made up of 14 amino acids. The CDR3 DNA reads TGTGCCAGCAGTTCCGACAGTTACTCCTACGAGCAGTACTTC. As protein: CASSSDSYSYEQYF.

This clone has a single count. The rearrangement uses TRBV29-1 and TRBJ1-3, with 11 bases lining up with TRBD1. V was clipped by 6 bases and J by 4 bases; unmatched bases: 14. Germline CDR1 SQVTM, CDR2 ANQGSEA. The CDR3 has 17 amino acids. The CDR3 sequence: CSVEGTGGPAEGNTIYF. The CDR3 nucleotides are TGCAGCGTCGAGGGGACAGGGGGTCCTGCAGAGGGAAACACCATATATTTT.

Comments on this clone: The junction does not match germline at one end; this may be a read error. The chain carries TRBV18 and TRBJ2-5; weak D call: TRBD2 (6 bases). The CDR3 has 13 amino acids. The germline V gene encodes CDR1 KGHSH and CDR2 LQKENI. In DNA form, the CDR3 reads TGTGCCAGCTCACCTGCGAGGGAAGGCGGGGCAGACTTC. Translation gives CASSPAREGGADF. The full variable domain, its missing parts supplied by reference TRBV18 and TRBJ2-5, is NAGVMQNPRHLVRRRGQEARLRCSPMKGHSHVYWYRQLPEEGLKFMVYLQKENIIDESGMPKERFSAEFPKEGPSILRIQQVVRGDSAAYFCASSPAREGGADFGPGTRLLVL.

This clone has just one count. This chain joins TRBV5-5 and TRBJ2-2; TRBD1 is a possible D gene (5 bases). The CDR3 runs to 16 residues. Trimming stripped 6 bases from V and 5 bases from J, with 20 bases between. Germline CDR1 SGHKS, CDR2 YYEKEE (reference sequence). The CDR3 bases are TGTGCCAGCACCCGGCTGGGGCAGGGTAGTACCGGGGAGCTGTTTTTT. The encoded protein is CASTRLGQGSTGELFF.

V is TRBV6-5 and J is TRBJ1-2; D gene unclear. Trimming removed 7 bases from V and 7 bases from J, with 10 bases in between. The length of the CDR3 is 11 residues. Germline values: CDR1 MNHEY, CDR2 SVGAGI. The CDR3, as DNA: TGTGCCAGCATTGGGGTGCTTGGCTACACCTTC. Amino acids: CASIGVLGYTF.

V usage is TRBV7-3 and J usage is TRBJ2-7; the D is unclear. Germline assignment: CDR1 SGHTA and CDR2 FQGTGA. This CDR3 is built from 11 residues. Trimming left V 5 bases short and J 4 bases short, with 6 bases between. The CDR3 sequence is CASSDTYEQYF. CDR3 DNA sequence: TGTGCCAGCAGCGACACATACGAGCAGTACTTC.

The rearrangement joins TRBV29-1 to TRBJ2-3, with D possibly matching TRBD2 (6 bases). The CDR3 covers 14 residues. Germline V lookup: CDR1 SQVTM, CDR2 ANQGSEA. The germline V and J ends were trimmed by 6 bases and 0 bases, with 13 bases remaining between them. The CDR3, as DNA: TGCAGCGTACCCAAGCGGGCCAGCACAGATACGCAGTATTTT. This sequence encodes CSVPKRASTDTQYF.

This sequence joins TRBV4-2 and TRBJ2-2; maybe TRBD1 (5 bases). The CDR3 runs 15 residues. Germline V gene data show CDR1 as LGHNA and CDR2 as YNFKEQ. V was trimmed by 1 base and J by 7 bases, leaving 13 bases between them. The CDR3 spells CASSQGSPGNGELFF. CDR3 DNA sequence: TGTGCCAGCAGCCAAGGATCGCCAGGGAACGGGGAGCTGTTTTTT.

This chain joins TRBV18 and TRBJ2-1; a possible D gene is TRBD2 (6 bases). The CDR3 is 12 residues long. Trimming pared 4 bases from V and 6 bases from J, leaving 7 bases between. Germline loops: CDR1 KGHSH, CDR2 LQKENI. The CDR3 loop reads CASSQLANEQFF. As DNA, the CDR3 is TGTGCCAGCTCACAACTAGCCAATGAGCAGTTCTTC.

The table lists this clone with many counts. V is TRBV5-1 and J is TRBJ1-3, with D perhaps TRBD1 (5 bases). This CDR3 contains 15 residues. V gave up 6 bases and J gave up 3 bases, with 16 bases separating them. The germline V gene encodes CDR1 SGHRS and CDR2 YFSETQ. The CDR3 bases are TGCGCCAGCACTGTGGACACCGGCGGTGGAAACACCATATATTTT. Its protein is CASTVDTGGGNTIYF. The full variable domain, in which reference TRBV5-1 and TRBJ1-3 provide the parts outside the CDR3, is KAGVTQTPRYLIKTRGQQVTLSCSPISGHRSVSWYQQTPGQGLQFLFEYFSETQRNKGNFPGRFSGRQFSNSRSEMNVSTLELGDSALYLCASTVDTGGGNTIYFGEGSWLTVV.